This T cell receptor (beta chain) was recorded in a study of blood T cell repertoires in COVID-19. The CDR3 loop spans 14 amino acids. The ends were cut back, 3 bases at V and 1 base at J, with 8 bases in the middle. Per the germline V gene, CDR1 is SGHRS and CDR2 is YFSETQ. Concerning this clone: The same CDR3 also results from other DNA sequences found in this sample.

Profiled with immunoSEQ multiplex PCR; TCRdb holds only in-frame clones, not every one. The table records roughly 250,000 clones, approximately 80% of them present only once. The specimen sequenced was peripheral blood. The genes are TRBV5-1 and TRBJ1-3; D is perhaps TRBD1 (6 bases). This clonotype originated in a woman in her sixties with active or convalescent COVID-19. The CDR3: CASSSQGSGNTIYF. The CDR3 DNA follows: TGCGCCAGCAGCTCTCAGGGGTCTGGAAACACCATATATTTT.